This TCR beta chain was recorded in a study of blood T cell repertoires in COVID-19. Study in general: Italy, Spain and the United States were the sources of the convalescent and acute COVID-19 samples. T cells, B-cell-depleted T cells, or PBMCs provided the cDNA or gDNA that served as material.

Authors' analysis steps: Amplification of reference gene primers provided the estimated nucleated cell counts. The data were produced by immunoSEQ multiplex PCR, yet TCRdb's version contains in-frame clones alone and is incomplete. The DNA gave D and trimming, while V, J and clone size come from that table. The profile covers around 260,000 clones, with about 80% appearing a single time and 9.4% taken by the ten largest. Germline V gives CDR1 MDHEN, CDR2 SYDVKM. This CDR3 spans 13 amino acids. The V gene lost 6 bases and the J gene lost 5 bases, with 14 bases spanning the gap. The source material was peripheral blood. The J gene is TRBJ2-7, the V gene TRBV28; a possible D gene is TRBD1 (5 bases). The TCR sequence derives from a woman aged 45-65 years who had recovered from COVID-19. CDR3 region: CASRGQGAHEQYF. In DNA, the CDR3 is TGTGCCAGCAGGGGGCAGGGTGCCCACGAGCAGTACTTC.